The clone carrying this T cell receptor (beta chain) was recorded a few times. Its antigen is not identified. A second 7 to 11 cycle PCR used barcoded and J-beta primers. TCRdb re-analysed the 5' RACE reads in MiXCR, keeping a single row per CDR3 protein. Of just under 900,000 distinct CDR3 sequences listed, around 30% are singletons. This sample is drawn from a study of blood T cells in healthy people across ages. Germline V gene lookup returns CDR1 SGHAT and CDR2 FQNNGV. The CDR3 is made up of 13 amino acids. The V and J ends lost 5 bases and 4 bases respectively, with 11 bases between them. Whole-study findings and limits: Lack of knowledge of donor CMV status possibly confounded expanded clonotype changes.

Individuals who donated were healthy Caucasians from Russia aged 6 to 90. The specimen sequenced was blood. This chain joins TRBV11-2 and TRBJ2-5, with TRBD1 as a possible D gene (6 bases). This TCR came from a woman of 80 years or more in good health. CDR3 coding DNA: TGTGCCAGCAGCCCAGGGGTTTCAGAGACCCAGTACTTC. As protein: CASSPGVSETQYF.